A single sample is the source of the 9 T cell receptor beta chains below, sequenced in a study of OX40 agonist ivuxolimab in advanced cancers. Clones were sequenced by immunoSEQ multiplex PCR, and TCRdb holds only the in-frame ones, with some missing. The table records 55,000 to 70,000 clones, 75% to 90% of them present only once. Source: CD4+ or CD8+ T cells sorted from blood, taken in a trial of the OX40 agonist ivuxolimab. These receptor sequences come from an adult with an advanced solid tumor such as melanoma, head and neck, liver or kidney cancer.

The rearrangement joins TRBV13 to TRBJ2-1, with 13 bases lining up with TRBD2. The CDR3 loop spans 16 amino acids. Trimming cost V 5 bases and J 8 bases; bases outside gene matches: 9. From germline, CDR1 is PRHDT and CDR2 FYEKMQ (reference sequence). The CDR3 is CASSPRTSGSKDEQFF. In DNA, the CDR3 is TGTGCCAGCAGCCCCCGGACTAGCGGGAGCAAGGATGAGCAGTTCTTC. Full variable domain (remainder filled in from reference TRBV13 and TRBJ2-1): AAGVIQSPRHLIKEKRETATLKCYPIPRHDTVYWYQQGPGQDPQFLISFYEKMQSDKGSIPDRFSAQQFSDYHSELNMSSLELGDSALYFCASSPRTSGSKDEQFFGPGTRLTVL.

There are a few counts of this clone. The chain has TRBV5-8 and TRBJ2-7; D not resolved. The V gene's germline CDR1 is SGHTS and CDR2 YDEGEE. The CDR3 has 12 residues. With 0 bases removed from V and 3 bases from J, the gap between germline ends came to 4 bases. CDR3 coding DNA: TGTGCCAGCAGCTTGGATCACTACGAGCAGTACTTC. Protein sequence: CASSLDHYEQYF.

The chain joins TRBV28 to TRBJ2-2, with D perhaps matching TRBD1 (6 bases). Deletions cut 2 bases from V and 8 bases from J, with 12 bases between. CDR1 and CDR2 from the germline V gene are MDHEN and SYDVKM. The CDR3 loop spans 14 amino acids. The CDR3: CASSLQQGTGELFF. Written as DNA, the CDR3 is TGTGCCAGCAGTTTACAACAGGGCACTGGGGAGCTGTTTTTT.

The J gene is TRBJ1-2, the V gene TRBV14; the D is unclear. Germline values: CDR1 SGHDN, CDR2 FVKESK. Trimming shortened V by 1 base and J by 4 bases, and 7 bases separated the two germline ends. The CDR3 is 13 amino acids. In DNA, the CDR3 is TGTGCCAGCAGCCAAGCGTTCGCCTATGGCTACACCTTC. Translating gives CASSQAFAYGYTF. The full variable domain, with the rest looked up from reference TRBV14 and TRBJ1-2, is EAGVTQFPSHSVIEKGQTVTLRCDPISGHDNLYWYRRVMGKEIKFLLHFVKESKQDESGMPNNRFLAERTGGTYSTLKVQPAELEDSGVYFCASSQAFAYGYTFGSGTRLTVV.

CDR3 region: CASQVLSYNEQFF. In DNA form, the CDR3 reads TGTGCCAGCCAAGTCCTGTCCTACAATGAGCAGTTCTTC. The chain links TRBV2 to TRBJ2-1; D is unresolved. V was pared by 8 bases and J by 1 base, with 9 bases between. This CDR3 is built from 13 residues. CDR1 and CDR2 (germline): SNHLY, FYNNEI.

The V and J genes are TRBV6-1 and TRBJ1-2, with D uncertain. The CDR3 has 13 amino acids. V was trimmed by 6 bases and J by 0 bases, leaving 8 bases between them. From germline, CDR1 is MNHNS and CDR2 SASEGT. Here the CDR3 DNA reads TGTGCCAGCAGGGACGGAGCTAACTATGGCTACACCTTC. Translating gives CASRDGANYGYTF.

The chain combines TRBV7-8 with TRBJ2-5; 7 nucleotides match TRBD1. Trimming took 6 bases from V and 4 from J; bases not matched to a gene: 5. Germline loops: CDR1 SGHVS, CDR2 FQNEAQ. The CDR3 is made up of 13 amino acids. Written as DNA, the CDR3 is TGTGCCAGCAGGGTCGGGACAGCAGAGACCCAGTACTTC. Protein product: CASRVGTAETQYF.

The chain employs TRBV28 and TRBJ1-3, with D possibly matching TRBD1 (5 bases). The V end was cut by 3 bases, the J end by 8 bases, with 14 bases between. The length of the CDR3 is 14 residues. CDR1 is MDHEN and CDR2 is SYDVKM in the germline V gene. The CDR3 reads CASSFVALGDTIYF. CDR3 nucleotides: TGTGCCAGCAGTTTTGTCGCGCTGGGGGACACCATATATTTT.

The chain carries TRBV10-1 and TRBJ2-2; 7 bases agree with TRBD1. The CDR3 is made up of 14 amino acids. Germline CDR1 and CDR2: WNHNN and SYGVQD (reference sequence). J gave up 3 bases and V 6 bases, and 4 bases lay outside the gene matches. The CDR3 spells CASSRDSYTGELFF. DNA of the CDR3: TGCGCCAGCAGCCGGGACAGCTACACCGGGGAGCTGTTTTTT.